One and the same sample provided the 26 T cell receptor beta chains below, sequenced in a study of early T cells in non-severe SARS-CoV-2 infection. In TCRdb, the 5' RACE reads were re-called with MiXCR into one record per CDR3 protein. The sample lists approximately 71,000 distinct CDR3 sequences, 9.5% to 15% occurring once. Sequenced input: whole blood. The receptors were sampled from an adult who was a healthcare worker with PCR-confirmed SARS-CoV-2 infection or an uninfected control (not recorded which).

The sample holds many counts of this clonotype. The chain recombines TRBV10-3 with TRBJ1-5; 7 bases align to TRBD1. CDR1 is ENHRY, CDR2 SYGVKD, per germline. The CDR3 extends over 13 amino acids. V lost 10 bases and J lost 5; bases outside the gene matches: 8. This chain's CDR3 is CASQGGDDQPQHF. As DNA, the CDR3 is TGTGCCAGTCAGGGGGGTGACGATCAGCCCCAGCATTTT.

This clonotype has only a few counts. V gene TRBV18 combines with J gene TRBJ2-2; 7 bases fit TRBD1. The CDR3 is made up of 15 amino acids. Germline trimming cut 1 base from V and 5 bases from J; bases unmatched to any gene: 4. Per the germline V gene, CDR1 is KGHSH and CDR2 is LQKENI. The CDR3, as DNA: TGTGCCAGCTCACCACGGGACAGTCGTACCGGGGAGCTGTTTTTT. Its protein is CASSPRDSRTGELFF.

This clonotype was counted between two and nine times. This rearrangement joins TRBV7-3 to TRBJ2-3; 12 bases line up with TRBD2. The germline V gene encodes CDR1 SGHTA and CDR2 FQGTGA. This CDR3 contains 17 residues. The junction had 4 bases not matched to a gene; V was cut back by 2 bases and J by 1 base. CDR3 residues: CASSLGLAGTGTDTQYF. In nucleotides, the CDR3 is TGTGCCAGCAGCTTAGGACTAGCGGGAACCGGCACAGATACGCAGTATTTT.

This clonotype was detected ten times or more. DNA of the CDR3: TGTGCCAGCAGTGATGGGAGTTACTATGGCTACACCTTC. Translating gives CASSDGSYYGYTF. The V and J genes are TRBV7-9 and TRBJ1-2; D unresolved. Germline assignment: CDR1 SEHNR and CDR2 FQNEAQ (reference sequence). Trimming removed 6 bases at V and 3 bases at J, with 11 bases between. This CDR3 has 13 residues.

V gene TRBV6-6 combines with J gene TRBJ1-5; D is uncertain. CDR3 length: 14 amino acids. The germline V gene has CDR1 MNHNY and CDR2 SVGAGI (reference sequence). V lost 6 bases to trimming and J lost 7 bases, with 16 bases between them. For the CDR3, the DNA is TGTGCCAGCAGCAAGGCCCCGGTGGGGCAGCCCCAGCATTTT. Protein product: CASSKAPVGQPQHF.

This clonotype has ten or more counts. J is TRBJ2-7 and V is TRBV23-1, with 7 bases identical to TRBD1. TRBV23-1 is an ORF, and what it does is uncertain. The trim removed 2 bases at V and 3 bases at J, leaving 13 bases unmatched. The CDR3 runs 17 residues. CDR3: CASSQTKRGQTNYEQYF. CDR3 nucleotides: TGCGCCAGCAGTCAAACCAAACGGGGACAGACCAACTACGAGCAGTACTTC.

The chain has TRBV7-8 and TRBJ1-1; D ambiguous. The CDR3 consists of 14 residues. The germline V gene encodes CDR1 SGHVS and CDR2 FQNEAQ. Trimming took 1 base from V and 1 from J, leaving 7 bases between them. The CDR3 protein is CASSLVAGNTEAFF. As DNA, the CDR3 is TGTGCCAGCAGCTTAGTAGCAGGGAACACTGAAGCTTTCTTT.

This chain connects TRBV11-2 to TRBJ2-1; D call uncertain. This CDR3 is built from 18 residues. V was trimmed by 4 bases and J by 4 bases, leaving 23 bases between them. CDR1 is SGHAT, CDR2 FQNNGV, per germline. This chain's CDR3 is CASSSYIGTRSSYNEQFF. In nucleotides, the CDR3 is TGTGCCAGCAGCTCCTATATAGGCACGCGTAGTTCATACAATGAGCAGTTCTTC.

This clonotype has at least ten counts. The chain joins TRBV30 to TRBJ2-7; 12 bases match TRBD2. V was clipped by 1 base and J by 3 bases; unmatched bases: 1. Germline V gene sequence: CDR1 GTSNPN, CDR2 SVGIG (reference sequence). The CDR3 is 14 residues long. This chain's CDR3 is CAWSETSGGYEQYF. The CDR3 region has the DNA TGTGCCTGGAGTGAGACTAGCGGGGGCTACGAGCAGTACTTC.

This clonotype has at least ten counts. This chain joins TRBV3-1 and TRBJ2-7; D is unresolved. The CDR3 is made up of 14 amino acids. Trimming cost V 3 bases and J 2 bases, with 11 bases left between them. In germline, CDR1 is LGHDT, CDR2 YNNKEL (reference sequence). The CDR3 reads CASSHMDGAYEQYF. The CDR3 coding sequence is TGTGCCAGCAGCCATATGGACGGTGCCTACGAGCAGTACTTC.

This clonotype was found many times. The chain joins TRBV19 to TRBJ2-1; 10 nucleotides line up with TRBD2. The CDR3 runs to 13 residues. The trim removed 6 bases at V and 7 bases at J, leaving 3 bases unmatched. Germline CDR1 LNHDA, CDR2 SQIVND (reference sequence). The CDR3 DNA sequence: TGTGCCAGTAGGCCTAGCGGGAGTAATGAGCAGTTCTTC. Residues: CASRPSGSNEQFF.

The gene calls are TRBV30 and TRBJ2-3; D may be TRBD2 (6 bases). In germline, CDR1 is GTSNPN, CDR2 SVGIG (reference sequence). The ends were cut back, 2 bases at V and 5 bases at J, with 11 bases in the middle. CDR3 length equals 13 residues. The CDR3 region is CAWSLAPQDTQYF. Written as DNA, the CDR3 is TGTGCCTGGAGTCTAGCGCCCCAAGATACGCAGTATTTT.

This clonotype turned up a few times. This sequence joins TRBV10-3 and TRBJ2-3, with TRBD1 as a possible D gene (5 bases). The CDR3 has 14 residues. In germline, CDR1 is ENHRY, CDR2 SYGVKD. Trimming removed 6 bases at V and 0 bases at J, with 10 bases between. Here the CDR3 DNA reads TGTGCCATCAGCCAGACAGTTAGCACAGATACGCAGTATTTT. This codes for CAISQTVSTDTQYF.

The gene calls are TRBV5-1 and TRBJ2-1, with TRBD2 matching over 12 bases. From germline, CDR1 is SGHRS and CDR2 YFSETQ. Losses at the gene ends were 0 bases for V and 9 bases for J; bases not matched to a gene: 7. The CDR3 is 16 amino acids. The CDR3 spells CASSLGSSSGRVEQFF. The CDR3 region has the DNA TGCGCCAGCAGCTTGGGCTCGTCTAGCGGGAGGGTTGAGCAGTTCTTC.

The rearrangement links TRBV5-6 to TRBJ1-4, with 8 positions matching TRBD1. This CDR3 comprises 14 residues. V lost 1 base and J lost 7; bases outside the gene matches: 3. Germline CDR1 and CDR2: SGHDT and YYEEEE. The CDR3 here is CASSLYRGGEKLFF. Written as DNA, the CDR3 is TGTGCCAGCAGCTTGTACAGGGGGGGTGAAAAACTGTTTTTT. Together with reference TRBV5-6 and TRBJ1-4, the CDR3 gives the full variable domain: DAGVTQSPTHLIKTRGQQVTLRCSPKSGHDTVSWYQQALGQGPQFIFQYYEEEERQRGNFPDRFSGHQFPNYSSELNVNALLLGDSALYLCASSLYRGGEKLFFGSGTQLSVL.

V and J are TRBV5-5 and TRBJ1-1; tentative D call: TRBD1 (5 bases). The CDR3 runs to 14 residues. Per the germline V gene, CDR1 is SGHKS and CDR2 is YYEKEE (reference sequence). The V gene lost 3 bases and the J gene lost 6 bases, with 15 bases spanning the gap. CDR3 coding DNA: TGTGCCAGCAGCTGGGGACCACGGGGGGCTGAAGCTTTCTTT. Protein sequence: CASSWGPRGAEAFF.

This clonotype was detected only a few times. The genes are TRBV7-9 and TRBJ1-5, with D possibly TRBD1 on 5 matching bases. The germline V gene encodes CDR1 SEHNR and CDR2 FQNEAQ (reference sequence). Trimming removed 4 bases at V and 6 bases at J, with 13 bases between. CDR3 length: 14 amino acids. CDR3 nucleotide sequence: TGTGCCAGCAGCTCGTCCGCCGGGGGTCAGCCCCAGCATTTT. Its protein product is CASSSSAGGQPQHF.

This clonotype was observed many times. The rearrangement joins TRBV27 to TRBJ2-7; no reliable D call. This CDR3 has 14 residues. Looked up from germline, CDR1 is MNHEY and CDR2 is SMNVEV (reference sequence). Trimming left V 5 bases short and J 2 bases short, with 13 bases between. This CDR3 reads CASSPRVYAYEQYF. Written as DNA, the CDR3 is TGTGCCAGCAGTCCCCGGGTCTACGCCTACGAGCAGTACTTC.

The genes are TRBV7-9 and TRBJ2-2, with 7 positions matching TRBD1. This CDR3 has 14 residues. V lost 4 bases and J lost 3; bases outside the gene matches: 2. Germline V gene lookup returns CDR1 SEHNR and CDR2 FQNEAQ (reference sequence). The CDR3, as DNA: TGTGCCAGCAGCTACGACAGGGACACCGGGGAGCTGTTTTTT. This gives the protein CASSYDRDTGELFF.

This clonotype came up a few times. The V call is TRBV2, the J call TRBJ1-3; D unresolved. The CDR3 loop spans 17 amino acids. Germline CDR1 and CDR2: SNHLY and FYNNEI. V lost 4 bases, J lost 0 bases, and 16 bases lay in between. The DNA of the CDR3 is TGTGCCAGCAGTGCCCGACCGGTGTTTTACTCTGGAAACACCATATATTTT. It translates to CASSARPVFYSGNTIYF.

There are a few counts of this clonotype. The CDR3 bases are TGTGCCAGCAGCCCGACAGAGACAGATACGCAGTATTTT. Translation gives CASSPTETDTQYF. V and J are TRBV7-8 and TRBJ2-3; possible D gene TRBD1, 5 bases. V was clipped by 5 bases and J by 3 bases, with 9 bases between them. The CDR3 is 13 amino acids. The germline gives CDR1 SGHVS, CDR2 FQNEAQ.

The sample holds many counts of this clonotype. CDR3 sequence reads: CASSPGLAGQETQYF. CDR3 bases: TGTGCCAGCAGCCCGGGACTAGCGGGGCAAGAGACCCAGTACTTC. The gene calls are TRBV7-9 and TRBJ2-5, with 13 bases aligning to TRBD2. Per the germline V gene, CDR1 is SEHNR and CDR2 is FQNEAQ (reference sequence). J lost 2 bases, V lost 5 bases, and 2 bases had no gene match. The CDR3 runs 15 residues.

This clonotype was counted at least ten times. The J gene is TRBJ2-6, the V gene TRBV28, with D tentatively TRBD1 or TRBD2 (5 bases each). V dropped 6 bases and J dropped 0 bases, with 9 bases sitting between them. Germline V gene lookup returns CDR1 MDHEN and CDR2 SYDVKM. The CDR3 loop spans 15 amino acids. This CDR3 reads CASSRDGSGANVLTF. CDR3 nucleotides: TGTGCCAGCAGCAGGGACGGCTCTGGGGCCAACGTCCTGACTTTC.

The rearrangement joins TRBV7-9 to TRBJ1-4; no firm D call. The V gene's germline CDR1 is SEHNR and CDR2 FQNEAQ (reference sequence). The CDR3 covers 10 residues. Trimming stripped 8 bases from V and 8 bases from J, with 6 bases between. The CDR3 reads CASGEEKLFF. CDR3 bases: TGTGCCAGCGGGGAGGAAAAACTGTTTTTT.

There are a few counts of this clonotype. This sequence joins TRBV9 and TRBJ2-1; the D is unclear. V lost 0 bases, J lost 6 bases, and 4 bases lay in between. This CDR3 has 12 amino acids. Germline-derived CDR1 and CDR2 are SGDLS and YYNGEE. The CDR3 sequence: CASSVAPNEQFF. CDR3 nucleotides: TGTGCCAGCAGCGTAGCGCCCAATGAGCAGTTCTTC. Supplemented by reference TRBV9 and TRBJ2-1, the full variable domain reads DSGVTQTPKHLITATGQRVTLRCSPRSGDLSVYWYQQSLDQGLQFLIQYYNGEERAKGNILERFSAQQFPDLHSELNLSSLELGDSALYFCASSVAPNEQFFGPGTRLTVL.

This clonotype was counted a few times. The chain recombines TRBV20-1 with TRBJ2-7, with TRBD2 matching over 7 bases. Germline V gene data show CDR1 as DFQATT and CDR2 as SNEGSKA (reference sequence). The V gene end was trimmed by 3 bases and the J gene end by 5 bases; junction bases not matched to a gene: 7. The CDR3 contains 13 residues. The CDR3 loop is CSASAPLADEQYF. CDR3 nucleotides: TGCAGTGCTAGCGCACCCCTAGCGGACGAGCAGTACTTC.